This TCR beta chain was captured by sequencing in a study of cytomegalovirus exposure and HLA in healthy donors. Study as a whole: From donors who were HLA-typed, an early data release held approximately 91 million unique TCRs. Notes on the study in general: A later analysis showed that HLA-associated TCR beta chains had undergone more clonal expansion than equally common others.

Researchers ran the PCR with 60 Vbeta and 13 Jbeta primers. The repertoire was sequenced with immunoSEQ multiplex PCR; TCRdb's copy has only in-frame clones and lacks some. Seen here are some 87,000 clones, around 77% observed once, and the top ten hold 7.3%. Trimming took off 3 bases at V and 2 bases at J, with 10 bases between the two ends. The CDR3 spans 14 residues. Germline CDR1 SGHAT, CDR2 FQNNGV. A note on this clone: Its antigen remains unknown.

The source of this sequence is a man aged 50 to 59 in good health and CMV-seropositive. Material for sequencing was PBMCs. The chain uses TRBV11-2 and TRBJ2-5, with D perhaps matching TRBD2 (5 bases). CDR3 loop: CASSFYGKQETQYF. DNA for the CDR3: TGTGCCAGCAGCTTTTACGGGAAGCAAGAGACCCAGTACTTC.